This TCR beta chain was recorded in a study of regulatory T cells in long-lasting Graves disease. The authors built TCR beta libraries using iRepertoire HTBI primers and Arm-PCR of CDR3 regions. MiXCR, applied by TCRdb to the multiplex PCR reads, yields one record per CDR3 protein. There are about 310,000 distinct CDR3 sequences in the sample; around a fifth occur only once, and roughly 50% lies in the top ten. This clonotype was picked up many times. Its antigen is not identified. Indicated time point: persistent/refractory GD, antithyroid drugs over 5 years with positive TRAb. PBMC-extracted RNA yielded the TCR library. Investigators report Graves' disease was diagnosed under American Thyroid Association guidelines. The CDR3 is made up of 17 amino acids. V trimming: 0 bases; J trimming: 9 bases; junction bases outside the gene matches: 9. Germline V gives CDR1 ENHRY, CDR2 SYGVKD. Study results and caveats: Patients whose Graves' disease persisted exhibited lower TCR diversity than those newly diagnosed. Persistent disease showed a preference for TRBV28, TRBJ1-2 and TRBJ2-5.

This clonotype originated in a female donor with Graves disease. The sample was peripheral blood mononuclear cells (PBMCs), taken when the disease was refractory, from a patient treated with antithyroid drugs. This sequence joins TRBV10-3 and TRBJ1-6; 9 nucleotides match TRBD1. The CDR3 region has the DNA TGTGCCATCAGTGAGTCGGGACAGGGCGGCAGCAGTTCACCCCTCCACTTT. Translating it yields CAISESGQGGSSSPLHF.